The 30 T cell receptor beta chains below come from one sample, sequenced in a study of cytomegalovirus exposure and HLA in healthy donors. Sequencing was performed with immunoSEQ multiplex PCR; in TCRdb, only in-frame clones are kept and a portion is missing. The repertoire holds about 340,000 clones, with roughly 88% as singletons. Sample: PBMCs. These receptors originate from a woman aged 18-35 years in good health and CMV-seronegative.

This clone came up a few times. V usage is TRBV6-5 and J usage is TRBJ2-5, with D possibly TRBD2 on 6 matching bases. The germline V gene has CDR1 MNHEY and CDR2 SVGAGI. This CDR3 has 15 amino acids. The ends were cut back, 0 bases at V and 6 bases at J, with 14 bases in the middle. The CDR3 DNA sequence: TGTGCCAGCAGTTACTCCGACGGGAGAGTTCAGACCCAGTACTTC. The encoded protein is CASSYSDGRVQTQYF.

In DNA, the CDR3 is TGTGCCAGCAGCGCCGGGACTAGCGGTCCGTGTGAGCAGTTCTTC. Translating it yields CASSAGTSGPCEQFF. The V and J genes are TRBV21-1 and TRBJ2-1; the table's TRBD2 call for D was not verified on the DNA. TRBV21-1 is a pseudogene. The CDR3 runs to 15 residues.

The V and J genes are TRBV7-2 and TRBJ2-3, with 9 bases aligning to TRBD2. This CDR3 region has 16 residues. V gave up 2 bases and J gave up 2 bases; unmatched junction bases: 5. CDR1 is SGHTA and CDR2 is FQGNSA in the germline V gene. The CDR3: CASSLTASGNTDTQYF. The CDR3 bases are TGTGCCAGCAGCTTAACCGCTAGCGGGAACACAGATACGCAGTATTTT.

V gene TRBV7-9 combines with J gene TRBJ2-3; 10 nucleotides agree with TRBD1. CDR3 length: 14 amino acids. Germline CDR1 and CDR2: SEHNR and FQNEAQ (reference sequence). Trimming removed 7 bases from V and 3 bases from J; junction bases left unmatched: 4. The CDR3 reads CASKPGQGTDTQYF. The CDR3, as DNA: TGTGCCAGCAAGCCGGGACAGGGGACAGATACGCAGTATTTT.

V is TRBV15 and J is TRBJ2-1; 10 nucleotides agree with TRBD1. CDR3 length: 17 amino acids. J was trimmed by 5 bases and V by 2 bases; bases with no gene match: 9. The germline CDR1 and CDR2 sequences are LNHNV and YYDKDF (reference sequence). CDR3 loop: CATSRPTGQGENNEQFF. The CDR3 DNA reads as TGTGCCACCAGCAGACCTACAGGACAGGGGGAAAACAATGAGCAGTTCTTC.

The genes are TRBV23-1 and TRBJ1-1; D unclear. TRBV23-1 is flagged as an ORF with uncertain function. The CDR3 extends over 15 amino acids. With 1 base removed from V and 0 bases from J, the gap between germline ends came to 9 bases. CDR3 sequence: CASSQWESMNTEAFF. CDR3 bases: TGCGCCAGCAGTCAATGGGAGAGCATGAACACTGAAGCTTTCTTT.

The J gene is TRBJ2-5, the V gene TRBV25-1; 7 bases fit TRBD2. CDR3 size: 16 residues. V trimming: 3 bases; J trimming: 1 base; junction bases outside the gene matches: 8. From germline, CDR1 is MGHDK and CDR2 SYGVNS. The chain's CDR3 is CASSDEGGRSQETQYF. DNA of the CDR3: TGTGCCAGCAGTGACGAAGGCGGGAGAAGCCAAGAGACCCAGTACTTC.

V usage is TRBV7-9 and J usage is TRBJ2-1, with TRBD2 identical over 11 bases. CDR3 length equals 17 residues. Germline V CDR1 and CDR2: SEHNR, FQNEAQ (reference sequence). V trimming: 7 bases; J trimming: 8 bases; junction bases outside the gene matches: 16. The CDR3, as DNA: TGTGCCAGCAACCCGAGAACACTAGCGGGAGTAGGCCATGAGCAGTTCTTC. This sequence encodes CASNPRTLAGVGHEQFF.

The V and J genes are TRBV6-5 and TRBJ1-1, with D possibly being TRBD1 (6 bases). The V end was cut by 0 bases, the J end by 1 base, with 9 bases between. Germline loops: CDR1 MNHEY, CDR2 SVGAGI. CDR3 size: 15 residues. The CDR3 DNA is TGTGCCAGCAGTTACTCCGGGGGGCGGAACACTGAAGCTTTCTTT. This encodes CASSYSGGRNTEAFF.

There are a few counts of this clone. CDR3 sequence (DNA): TGTGCCAGCACCACAGGGAAGGCGCAGCCCCAGCATTTT. Its translation is CASTTGKAQPQHF. The chain links TRBV21-1 to TRBJ1-5; the D call TRBD1 from the table was never checked on the DNA. TRBV21-1 is a pseudogene. The length of the CDR3 is 13 residues.

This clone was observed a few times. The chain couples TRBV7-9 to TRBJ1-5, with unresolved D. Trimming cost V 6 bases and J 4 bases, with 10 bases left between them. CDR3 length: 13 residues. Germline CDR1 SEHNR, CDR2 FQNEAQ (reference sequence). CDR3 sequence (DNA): TGTGCCAGCAGACCCGCGGGGAATCAGCCCCAGCATTTT. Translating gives CASRPAGNQPQHF.

DNA for the CDR3: TGTGCCAGCAGCTTGTCCGACGGGACTAGCAGTTACAATGAGCAGTTCTTC. Protein product: CASSLSDGTSSYNEQFF. The chain is built from TRBV5-4 and TRBJ2-1; the match to TRBD2 covers 9 bases. V was pared by 1 base and J by 4 bases, with 9 bases of the junction left unmatched. The CDR3 is made up of 17 amino acids. Germline CDR1 reads SGHNT; CDR2 reads YYREEE (reference sequence).

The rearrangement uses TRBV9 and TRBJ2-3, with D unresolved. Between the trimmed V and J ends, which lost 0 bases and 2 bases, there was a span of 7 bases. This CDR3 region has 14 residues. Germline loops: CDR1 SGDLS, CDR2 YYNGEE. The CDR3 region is CASSVGVATDTQYF. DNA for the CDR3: TGTGCCAGCAGCGTAGGAGTAGCCACAGATACGCAGTATTTT.

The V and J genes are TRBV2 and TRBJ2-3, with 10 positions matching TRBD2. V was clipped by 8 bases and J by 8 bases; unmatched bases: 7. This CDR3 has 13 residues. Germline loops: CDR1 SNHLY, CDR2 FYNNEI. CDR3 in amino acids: CASSSGRDGTQYF. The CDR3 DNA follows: TGTGCCAGCTCCAGCGGGAGGGATGGTACGCAGTATTTT.

CDR3 protein: CASSPATGGRNTIYF. The DNA of the CDR3 is TGTGCCAGCAGCCCAGCTACAGGGGGCAGAAACACCATATATTTT. This chain connects TRBV7-8 to TRBJ1-3, with TRBD1 matching over 9 bases. The CDR3 spans 15 residues. V shed 5 bases and J 5 bases; nucleotides not matched to a gene: 7. Germline V lookup: CDR1 SGHVS, CDR2 FQNEAQ. Variable domain in full (rest from reference TRBV7-8 and TRBJ1-3): GAGVSQSPRYKVAKRGQDVALRCDPISGHVSLFWYQQALGQGPEFLTYFQNEAQLDKSGLPSDRFFAERPEGSVSTLKIQRTQQEDSAVYLCASSPATGGRNTIYFGEGSWLTVV.

This chain's CDR3 is CASSLGTSGSTDTQYF. CDR3 DNA: TGTGCCAGCAGCTTGGGGACTAGCGGGAGCACAGATACGCAGTATTTT. This chain links TRBV5-4 with TRBJ2-3, with TRBD2 matching over 11 bases. The CDR3 contains 16 residues. V dropped 0 bases and J dropped 0; count of bases not matched to a gene: 0. The germline CDR1 and CDR2 sequences are SGHNT and YYREEE (reference sequence).

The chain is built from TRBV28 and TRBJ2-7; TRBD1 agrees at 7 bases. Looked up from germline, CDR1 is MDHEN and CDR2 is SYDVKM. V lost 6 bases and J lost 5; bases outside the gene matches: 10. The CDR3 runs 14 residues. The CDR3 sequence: CASSPGTVGNEQYF. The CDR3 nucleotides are TGTGCCAGCAGCCCCGGGACAGTCGGTAACGAGCAGTACTTC.

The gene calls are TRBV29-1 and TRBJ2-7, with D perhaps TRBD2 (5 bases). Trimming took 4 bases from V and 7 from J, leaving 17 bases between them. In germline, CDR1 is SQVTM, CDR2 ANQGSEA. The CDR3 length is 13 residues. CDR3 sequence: CSVVPQRGEEQYF. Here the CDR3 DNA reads TGCAGCGTTGTGCCGCAGCGTGGGGAGGAGCAGTACTTC.

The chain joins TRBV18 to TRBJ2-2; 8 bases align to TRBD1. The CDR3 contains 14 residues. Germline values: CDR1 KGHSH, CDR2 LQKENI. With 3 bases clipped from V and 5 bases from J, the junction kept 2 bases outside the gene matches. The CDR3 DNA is TGTGCCAGCTCACCGGACAGGGATACCGGGGAGCTGTTTTTT. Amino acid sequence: CASSPDRDTGELFF.

CDR3 in amino acids: CASSLVAGNHEQYF. CDR3 DNA sequence: TGTGCCAGCAGCTTAGTTGCAGGGAACCACGAGCAGTACTTC. The chain uses TRBV7-8 and TRBJ2-7, with TRBD1 as a possible D gene (5 bases). CDR3 length: 14 amino acids. In germline, CDR1 is SGHVS, CDR2 FQNEAQ. Trimming left V 1 base short and J 5 bases short, with 12 bases between.

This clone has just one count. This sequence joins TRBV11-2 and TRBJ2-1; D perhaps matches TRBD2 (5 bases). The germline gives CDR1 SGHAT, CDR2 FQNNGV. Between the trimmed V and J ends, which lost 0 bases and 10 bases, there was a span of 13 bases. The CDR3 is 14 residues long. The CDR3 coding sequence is TGTGCCAGCAGCTTAGATGTCCTAGCTGGGGAGCAGTTCTTC. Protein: CASSLDVLAGEQFF.

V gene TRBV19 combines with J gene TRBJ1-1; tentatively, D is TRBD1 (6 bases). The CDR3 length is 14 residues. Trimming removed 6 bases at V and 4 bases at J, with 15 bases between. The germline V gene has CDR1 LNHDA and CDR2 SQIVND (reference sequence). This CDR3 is CASSPQGARTEAFF. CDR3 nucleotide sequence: TGTGCCAGTAGCCCACAGGGTGCCCGCACTGAAGCTTTCTTT. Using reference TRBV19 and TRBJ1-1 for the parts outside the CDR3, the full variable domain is DGGITQSPKYLFRKEGQNVTLSCEQNLNHDAMYWYRQDPGQGLRLIYYSQIVNDFQKGDIAEGYSVSREKKESFPLTVTSAQKNPTAFYLCASSPQGARTEAFFGQGTRLTVV.

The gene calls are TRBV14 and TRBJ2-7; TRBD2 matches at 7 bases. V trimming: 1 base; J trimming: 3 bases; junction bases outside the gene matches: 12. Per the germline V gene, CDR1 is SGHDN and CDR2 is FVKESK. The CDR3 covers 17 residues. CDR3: CASSQVSLAANYYEQYF. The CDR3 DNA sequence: TGTGCCAGCAGCCAAGTCTCCCTAGCGGCTAACTACTACGAGCAGTACTTC.

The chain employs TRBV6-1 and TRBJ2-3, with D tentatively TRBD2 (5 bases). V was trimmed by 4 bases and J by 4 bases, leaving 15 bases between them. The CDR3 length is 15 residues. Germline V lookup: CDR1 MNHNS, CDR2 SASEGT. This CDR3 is CASSAEWTGADTQYF. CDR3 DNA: TGTGCCAGCAGTGCAGAATGGACTGGAGCAGATACGCAGTATTTT.

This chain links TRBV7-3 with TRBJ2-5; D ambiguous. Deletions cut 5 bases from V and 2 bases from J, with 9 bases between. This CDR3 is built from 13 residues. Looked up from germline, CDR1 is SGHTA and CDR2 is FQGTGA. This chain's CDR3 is CASSRQAQETQYF. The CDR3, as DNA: TGTGCCAGCAGCCGACAAGCACAAGAGACCCAGTACTTC.

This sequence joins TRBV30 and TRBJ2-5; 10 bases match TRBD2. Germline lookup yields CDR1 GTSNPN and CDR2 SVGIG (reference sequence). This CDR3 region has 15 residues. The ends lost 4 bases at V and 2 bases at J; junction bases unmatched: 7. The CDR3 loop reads CAWNPSGSPQETQYF. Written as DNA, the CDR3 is TGTGCCTGGAACCCTAGCGGGAGCCCTCAAGAGACCCAGTACTTC.

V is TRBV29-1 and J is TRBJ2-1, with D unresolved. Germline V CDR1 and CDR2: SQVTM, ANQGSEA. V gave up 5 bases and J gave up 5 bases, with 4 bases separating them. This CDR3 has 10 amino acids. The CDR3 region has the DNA TGCAGCGTTCTCGACAATGAGCAGTTCTTC. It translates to CSVLDNEQFF.

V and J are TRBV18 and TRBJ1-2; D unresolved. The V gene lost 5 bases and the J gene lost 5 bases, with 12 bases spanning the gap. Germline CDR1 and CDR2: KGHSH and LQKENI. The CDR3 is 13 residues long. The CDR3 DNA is TGTGCCAGCTCAGCCGACAAGTCTTATGGCTACACCTTC. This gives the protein CASSADKSYGYTF.

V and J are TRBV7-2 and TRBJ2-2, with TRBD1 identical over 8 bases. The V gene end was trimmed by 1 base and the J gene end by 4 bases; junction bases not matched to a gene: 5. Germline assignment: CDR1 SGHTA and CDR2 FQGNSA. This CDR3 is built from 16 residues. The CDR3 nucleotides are TGTGCCAGCAGCTTAGGCGGTGGGACAGGCACCGGGGAGCTGTTTTTT. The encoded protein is CASSLGGGTGTGELFF.

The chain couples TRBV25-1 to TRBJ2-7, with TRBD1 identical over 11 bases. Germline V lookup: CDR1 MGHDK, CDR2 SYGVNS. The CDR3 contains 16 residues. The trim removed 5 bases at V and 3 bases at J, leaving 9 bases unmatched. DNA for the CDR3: TGTGCCAGCAGTAAACAGCCGGGACAGGGGGACTACGAGCAGTACTTC. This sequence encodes CASSKQPGQGDYEQYF.